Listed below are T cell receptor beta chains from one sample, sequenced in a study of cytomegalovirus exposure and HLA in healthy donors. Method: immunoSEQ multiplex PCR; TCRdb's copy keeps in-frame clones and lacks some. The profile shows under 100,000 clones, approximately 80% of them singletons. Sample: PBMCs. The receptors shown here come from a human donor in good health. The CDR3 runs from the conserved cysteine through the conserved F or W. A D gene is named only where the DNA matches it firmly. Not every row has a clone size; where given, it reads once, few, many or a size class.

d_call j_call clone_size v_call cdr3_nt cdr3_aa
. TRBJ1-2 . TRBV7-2 TGTGCCAGCAGTCCGGACAGCGCTAACTATGGCTACACCTTC CASSPDSANYGYTF
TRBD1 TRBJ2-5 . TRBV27 TGTGCCAGCAGTCCGACGGACAGGGCGCTACAAGAGACCCAGTACTTC CASSPTDRALQETQYF
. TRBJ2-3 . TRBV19 TGTGCCAGTACCCGGGGGGATACGCAGTATTTT CASTRGDTQYF
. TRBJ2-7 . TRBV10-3 TGTGCCGTGTCCCCCCAGGGCAGCGAATACCCCTACGAGCAGTACTTC CAVSPQGSEYPYEQYF
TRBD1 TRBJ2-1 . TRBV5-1 TGCGCCAGCAGCTTGGCCCTAGGGACAGGGGATGAGCAGTTCTTC CASSLALGTGDEQFF
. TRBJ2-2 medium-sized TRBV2 TGTGCCAGCAGTCCCCCCCGCGAACCCGGGGAGCTGTTTTTT CASSPPREPGELFF
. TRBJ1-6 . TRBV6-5 TGTGCCAGCAGTTACGAGGCAGGAGGAAATTCACCCCTCCACTTT CASSYEAGGNSPLHF
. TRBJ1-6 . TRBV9 TGTGCCAGCAGCGTAGGGAGCTCCTATAATTCACCCCTCCACTTT CASSVGSSYNSPLHF
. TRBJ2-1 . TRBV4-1 TGCGCCAGCAGCCAAGGAGGGTCGTCAGCCAATGAGCAGTTCTTC CASSQGGSSANEQFF
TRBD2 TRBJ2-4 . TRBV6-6 TGTGCCGGCAGTGGAAGCGGGGGGGCTTACATTCAGTACTTC CAGSGSGGAYIQYF
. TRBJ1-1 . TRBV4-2 TGTGCCAGCAGCCCCAGCGGAGGGGCCACTGAAGCTTTCTTT CASSPSGGATEAFF
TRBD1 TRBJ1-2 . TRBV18 TGTGCCAGCTCACCCCGGGACAGGGCTAACTATGGCTACACCTTC CASSPRDRANYGYTF
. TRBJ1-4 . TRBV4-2 TGTGCCAGCAGCGACAGTCCACCAACTAATGAAAAACTGTTTTTT CASSDSPPTNEKLFF
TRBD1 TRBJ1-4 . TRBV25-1 TGTGCCAGCAGCCTCGGGACAGGGCGGGAGAAACTGTTTTTT CASSLGTGREKLFF
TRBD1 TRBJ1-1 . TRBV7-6 TGTGCCAGCAGCTCCGGGACAGCGGAAGCTTTCTTT CASSSGTAEAFF
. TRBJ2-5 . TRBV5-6 TGTGCCAGCAGCTCACAAGAGACCCAGTACTTC CASSSQETQYF
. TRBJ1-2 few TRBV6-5 TGTGCCACCCGGGGGGTTTCTGGCTACACCTTC CATRGVSGYTF
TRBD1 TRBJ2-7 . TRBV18 TGTGCCAGCTCTCCAGGACAGGGGCCGTGGGAGCAGTACTTC CASSPGQGPWEQYF
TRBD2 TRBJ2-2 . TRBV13 TGTGCCAGCAGCTTAAAGTTCCGGGTGTCACTAGCGGGGGGCCCCAATCCTAACACCGGGGAGCTGTTTTTT CASSLKFRVSLAGGPNPNTGELFF
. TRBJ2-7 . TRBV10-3 TGTGCCACGGGGACGGGAGATACCTACGAGCAGTACTTC CATGTGDTYEQYF
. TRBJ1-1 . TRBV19 TGTGCCAGTAGTGCATTGGGGGGGGCCACTGAAGCTTTCTTT CASSALGGATEAFF
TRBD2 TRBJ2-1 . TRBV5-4 TGTGCCAGCAGCCTATCAACCTCTAGCGGGAATTACAATGAGCAGTTCTTC CASSLSTSSGNYNEQFF
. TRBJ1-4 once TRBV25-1 TGTGCCAGCAGTGCGCCCTGGGGCAGGGATAATGAAAAACTGTTTTTT CASSAPWGRDNEKLFF
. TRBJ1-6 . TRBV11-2 TGTGCCAGCAGCTTAGTTAGTTATTTGCTTCCTAATTCACCCCTCCACTTT CASSLVSYLLPNSPLHF
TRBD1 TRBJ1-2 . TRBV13 TGTGCCAGCAGCCAGGGGGGAGGCTATGGCTACACCTTC CASSQGGGYGYTF
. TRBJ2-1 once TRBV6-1 TGTGCCAGCAGGGTGCAGGGAAGCAATGAGCAGTTCTTC CASRVQGSNEQFF
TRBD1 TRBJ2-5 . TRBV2 TGTGCCAGCAGTGAGCAAGCCTGGACAGGGATGGAGACCCAGTACTTC CASSEQAWTGMETQYF
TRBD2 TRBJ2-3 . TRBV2 TGTGCCAGCAGTGAAGTTAGCGGGGGGATCACAGATACGCAGTATTTT CASSEVSGGITDTQYF
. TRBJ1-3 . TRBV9 TGTGCCAGCAGCGTAGGCGGGGCTGGAAACACCATATATTTT CASSVGGAGNTIYF
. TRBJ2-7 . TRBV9 TGTGCCAGCAGCTTGGGGACAAAGACCTACGAGCAGTACTTC CASSLGTKTYEQYF
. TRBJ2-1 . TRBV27 TGTGCCAGCAGTCCCCCCGGGGGATACTACAATGAGCAGTTCTTC CASSPPGGYYNEQFF
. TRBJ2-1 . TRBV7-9 TGTGCCAGCAGCTTATTAGAGAGCGGTGAGCAGTTCTTC CASSLLESGEQFF
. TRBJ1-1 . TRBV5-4 TGTGCCAGCAGCCACGCGGGGACGCCGGGCCGACACACTGAAGCTTTCTTT CASSHAGTPGRHTEAFF
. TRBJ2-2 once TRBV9 TGTGCCAGCAAAGTGGGGGGGCCCACCGGGGAGCTGTTTTTT CASKVGGPTGELFF
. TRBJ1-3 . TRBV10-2 TGCGCCAGCAGTGAACAGACATCTGGAAACACCATATATTTT CASSEQTSGNTIYF
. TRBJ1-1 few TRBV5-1 TGCGCCAGCAGCCTGACAGTGAACACTGAAGCTTTCTTT CASSLTVNTEAFF
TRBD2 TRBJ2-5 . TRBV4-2 TGTGCCAGCAGCCCCCTCGGGACTAGCGGGGGGGCCACTCCTCAGTACTTC CASSPLGTSGGATPQYF
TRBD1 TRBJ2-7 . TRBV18 TGTGCCAGCTCCTCCCCGGGACAGTACGAGCAGTACTTC CASSSPGQYEQYF
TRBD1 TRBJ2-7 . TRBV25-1 TGTGCCAGCAGTGAATGGGACAGCACCTACGAGCAGTACTTC CASSEWDSTYEQYF
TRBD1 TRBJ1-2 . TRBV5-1 TGCGCCAGCAATCTGGGACAGGGACACTATGGCTACACCTTC CASNLGQGHYGYTF
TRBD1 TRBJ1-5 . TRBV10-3 TGTGCCATCAGGGAGGGACAGCCTAATCAGCCCCAGCATTTT CAIREGQPNQPQHF
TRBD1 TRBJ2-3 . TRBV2 TGTGCCAGCAGTGCAGGGACAGGAATCGGGCAGTATTTT CASSAGTGIGQYF
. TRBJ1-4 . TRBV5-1 TGCGCCAGCAGCTTGCGGGACGGGGGGGAAAAACTGTTTTTT CASSLRDGGEKLFF
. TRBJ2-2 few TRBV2 TGTGCCAGCAGTGCCCAAAGGACAGTAACCGGGGAGCTGTTTTTT CASSAQRTVTGELFF
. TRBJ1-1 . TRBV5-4 TGTGCCAGCAGCCTAGGGGGTACCACTGAAGCTTTCTTT CASSLGGTTEAFF
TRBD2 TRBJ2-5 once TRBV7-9 TGTGCCAGCAGCTCACCCTCTCGGGGGGAGTCCCAAGAGACCCAGTACTTC CASSSPSRGESQETQYF
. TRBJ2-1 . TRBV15 TGTGCCACCAGCAGAGAGGACAGCTCCTACAATGAGCAGTTCTTC CATSREDSSYNEQFF